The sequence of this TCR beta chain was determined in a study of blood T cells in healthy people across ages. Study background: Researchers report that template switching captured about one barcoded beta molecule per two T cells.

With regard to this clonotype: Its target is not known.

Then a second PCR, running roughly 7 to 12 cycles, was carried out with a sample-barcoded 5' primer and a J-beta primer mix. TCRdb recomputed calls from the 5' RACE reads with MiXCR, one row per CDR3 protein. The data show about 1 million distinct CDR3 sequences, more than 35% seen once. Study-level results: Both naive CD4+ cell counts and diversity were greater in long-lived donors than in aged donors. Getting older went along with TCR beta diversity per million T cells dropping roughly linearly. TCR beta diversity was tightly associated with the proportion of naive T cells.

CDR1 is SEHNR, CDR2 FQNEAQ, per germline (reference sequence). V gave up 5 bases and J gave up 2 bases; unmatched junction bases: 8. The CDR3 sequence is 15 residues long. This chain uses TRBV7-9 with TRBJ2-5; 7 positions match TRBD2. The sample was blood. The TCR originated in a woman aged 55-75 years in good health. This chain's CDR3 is CASSRASGLQETQYF. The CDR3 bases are TGTGCCAGCAGCCGCGCTAGCGGATTACAAGAGACCCAGTACTTC.